This T cell receptor beta chain was identified during a study of regulatory T cells in long-lasting Graves disease. This clonotype was observed many times. At one of its ends the junction is not consistent with the germline gene, which may arise from a read error. The time point denotes: newly diagnosed GD, antithyroid drugs for less than 3 months. Following extraction of RNA from PBMCs, that RNA was used to make the TCR library. The germline V gene encodes CDR1 KGHSH and CDR2 LQKENI. The CDR3 is 13 residues long. Through Arm-PCR of CDR3 regions and iRepertoire HTBI primers, TCR beta libraries were built. TCRdb itself ran the multiplex PCR reads through MiXCR, one entry per CDR3 protein. The data show about 330,000 distinct CDR3 sequences, around 16% seen once. This sample also belongs to another study, concerning T cells in Graves' hyperthyroidism and ophthalmopathy. As that report states: The HTBI primer set drove a first-round RT-PCR of the TCR CDR3. By a 13 V-J model, ophthalmopathy was set apart from stable hyperthyroidism.

The sample here was peripheral blood mononuclear cells (PBMCs), taken at new diagnosis, from a patient treated with antithyroid drugs. The origin of this receptor is a woman aged 18-29 years with Graves disease. This chain links TRBV18 with TRBJ1-1, with 7 bases that match TRBD1. The CDR3 sequence: CASSATGNPEAFF. The CDR3 region has the DNA TGTGCCAGCTCGGCGACAGGGAACCCTGAAGCTTTCTTT.